A selection of T cell receptor beta chains follows, all from one sample in a study of cytomegalovirus exposure and HLA in healthy donors. TCRdb's table, derived via immunoSEQ multiplex PCR, lists solely in-frame clones and lacks some. The sample consists of 90,000 to 140,000 clones, about three quarters of them appearing once. Specimen: PBMCs. The source is a woman between 40 and 50 years old in good health and CMV-seropositive. The CDR3 runs from the conserved cysteine through the conserved F or W. The D gene is left open where the match is weak. Not every row has a clone size; where given, it reads once, few, many or a size class.

size | J | length | D | V | CDR3 | DNA
few | TRBJ1-5 | 14 | TRBD1 | TRBV6-1 | CASTPDRWVQPQHF | TGTGCCAGCACCCCGGACAGGTGGGTTCAGCCCCAGCATTTT
NA | TRBJ2-7 | 14 | TRBD1 | TRBV11-2 | CASSRGQDLYEQYF | TGTGCCAGCAGCCGAGGACAGGACCTCTACGAGCAGTACTTC
NA | TRBJ2-3 | 16 | TRBD2 | TRBV5-1 | CASSPRAGGLTDTQYF | TGCGCCAGCAGCCCCCGTGCGGGGGGGCTTACAGATACGCAGTATTTT
few | TRBJ2-7 | 14 | NA | TRBV6-6 | CASSYAGESDEQYF | TGTGCCAGCAGTTACGCAGGGGAAAGTGACGAGCAGTACTTC
NA | TRBJ2-3 | 13 | NA | TRBV7-9 | CSSSLALIDTQYF | TGTTCCAGCAGCTTAGCCCTAATTGATACGCAGTATTTT
NA | TRBJ2-1 | 12 | NA | TRBV28 | CASREQGYEQFF | TGTGCCAGCCGGGAACAGGGATATGAGCAGTTCTTC
NA | TRBJ1-2 | 14 | NA | TRBV7-3 | CASSRGGGDDGYTF | TGTGCCAGCTCCAGAGGTGGGGGGGATGACGGCTACACCTTC
NA | TRBJ1-2 | 16 | TRBD1 | TRBV28 | CASSFPPGTAVYGYTF | TGTGCCAGCAGTTTCCCTCCCGGGACAGCGGTATATGGCTACACCTTC
few | TRBJ2-7 | 14 | TRBD2 | TRBV13 | CASRAGLAGYEQYF | TGTGCCAGCAGGGCGGGACTAGCGGGCTACGAGCAGTACTTC
few | TRBJ2-1 | 15 | NA | TRBV6-4 | CASSDSPSSYNEQFF | TGTGCCAGCAGTGACTCACCTAGCTCCTACAATGAGCAGTTCTTC
NA | TRBJ1-4 | 13 | NA | TRBV29-1 | CSVAVRAREKLFF | TGCAGCGTTGCCGTGAGGGCCAGGGAAAAACTGTTTTTT
NA | TRBJ1-2 | 14 | TRBD1 | TRBV2 | CASRRTGSDYGYTF | TGTGCCAGCAGAAGGACAGGGTCCGACTATGGCTACACCTTC
NA | TRBJ1-1 | 13 | NA | TRBV14 | CASSQAGYTEAFF | TGTGCCAGCAGCCAAGCAGGGTACACTGAAGCTTTCTTT
NA | TRBJ2-7 | 17 | TRBD2 | TRBV7-9 | CSSSLGTSGRAQDEQYF | TGTTCCAGCAGCTTGGGAACTAGCGGGAGGGCCCAGGACGAGCAGTACTTC
NA | TRBJ2-1 | 13 | TRBD1 | TRBV27 | CASRQGVHNEQFF | TGTGCCAGCAGACAGGGGGTTCACAATGAGCAGTTCTTC
NA | TRBJ2-3 | 14 | NA | TRBV7-3 | CASSLVGGTDTQYF | TGTGCCAGCAGCTTAGTAGGGGGCACAGATACGCAGTATTTT
NA | TRBJ1-1 | 12 | TRBD1 | TRBV29-1 | CSVRQGISEAFF | TGCAGCGTGAGACAGGGGATCTCTGAAGCTTTCTTT
NA | TRBJ1-4 | 14 | NA | TRBV4-2 | CASSQLEGNEKLFF | TGTGCCAGCAGCCAATTGGAGGGTAATGAAAAACTGTTTTTT
NA | TRBJ2-7 | 18 | NA | TRBV11-3 | CASSLESPQRWISNEQYF | TGTGCCAGCAGCTTAGAATCTCCCCAGAGGTGGATTAGTAACGAGCAGTACTTC
NA | TRBJ2-3 | 17 | NA | TRBV11-2 | CASSLEGGGSSTDTQYF | TGTGCCAGCAGCTTAGAAGGAGGCGGAAGCAGCACAGATACGCAGTATTTT
NA | TRBJ1-1 | 13 | NA | TRBV9 | CASSVSAGTEAFF | TGTGCCAGCAGCGTTAGTGCCGGCACTGAAGCTTTCTTT
NA | TRBJ2-2 | 17 | TRBD1 | TRBV28 | CASSLELGQPNTGELFF | TGTGCCAGCAGTTTAGAACTGGGACAGCCGAACACCGGGGAGCTGTTTTTT
NA | TRBJ1-1 | 17 | NA | TRBV4-1 | CASSQDTHRAMPVGAFF | TGCGCCAGCAGCCAAGATACCCACAGGGCAATGCCAGTTGGGGCTTTCTTT
NA | TRBJ1-5 | 14 | NA | TRBV10-1 | CASSAGAPNQPQHF | TGCGCCAGCAGCGCGGGGGCTCCCAATCAGCCCCAGCATTTT
NA | TRBJ1-2 | 14 | NA | TRBV5-1 | CASSPNPGMNGYTF | TGCGCCAGCAGCCCGAATCCCGGGATGAATGGCTACACCTTC
NA | TRBJ2-6 | 15 | NA | TRBV5-1 | CASSLIPSGANVLTF | TGCGCCAGCAGCTTGATCCCTTCTGGGGCCAACGTCCTGACTTTC
NA | TRBJ2-3 | 16 | NA | TRBV28 | CASTSFRAGVRDTQYF | TGTGCCAGCACCTCATTCCGGGCAGGGGTTAGAGATACGCAGTATTTT
NA | TRBJ2-1 | 16 | TRBD2 | TRBV18 | CASSPLAGGSYNEQFF | TGTGCCAGCTCACCACTAGCGGGAGGGAGCTACAATGAGCAGTTCTTC
NA | TRBJ2-2 | 15 | NA | TRBV5-1 | CASSPGTPDMGELFF | TGCGCCAGCAGCCCCGGGACACCTGATATGGGGGAGCTGTTTTTT
NA | TRBJ1-1 | 12 | NA | TRBV11-2 | CASSLVGDEAFF | TGTGCCAGCAGCTTGGTAGGGGATGAAGCTTTCTTT
NA | TRBJ1-1 | 13 | TRBD1 | TRBV28 | CASRSGGSVEAFF | TGTGCCAGCAGGTCAGGGGGTTCGGTGGAAGCTTTCTTT
few | TRBJ2-3 | 13 | TRBD2 | TRBV14 | CASIPSGGNTQYF | TGTGCCAGCATTCCGAGCGGGGGAAATACGCAGTATTTT
NA | TRBJ1-1 | 15 | NA | TRBV4-3 | CASSQYGGQGGEAFF | TGCGCCAGCAGCCAATACGGGGGTCAAGGCGGGGAAGCTTTCTTT
NA | TRBJ2-7 | 14 | NA | TRBV7-9 | CASGKGGVSYEQYF | TGTGCCAGCGGAAAGGGCGGGGTATCCTACGAGCAGTACTTC
once | TRBJ2-1 | 17 | NA | TRBV15 | CATSRVISHGTYNEQFF | TGTGCCACCAGCAGAGTTATCTCGCACGGGACCTACAATGAGCAGTTCTTC
few | TRBJ2-1 | 16 | TRBD1 | TRBV12-5 | CASGLPTGSFYNEQFF | TGTGCTAGTGGTTTGCCGACAGGGAGCTTTTACAATGAGCAGTTCTTC
NA | TRBJ1-1 | 12 | NA | TRBV11-3 | CASRRRGGEAFF | TGTGCCAGCAGGCGACGGGGAGGTGAAGCTTTCTTT
NA | TRBJ1-3 | 12 | NA | TRBV29-1 | CSVTGHRNTIYF | TGCAGCGTCACGGGACACCGGAACACCATATATTTT
NA | TRBJ2-1 | 17 | TRBD2 | TRBV18 | CASSPRTSGKVDNEQFF | TGTGCCAGCTCACCTAGGACTAGCGGGAAAGTCGACAATGAGCAGTTCTTC
NA | TRBJ2-7 | 14 | TRBD1 | TRBV27 | CASSPTGSSYEQYF | TGTGCCAGCAGCCCGACAGGGAGCTCCTACGAGCAGTACTTC
NA | TRBJ1-2 | 12 | TRBD1 | TRBV19 | CASRPGGYGYTF | TGTGCCAGTAGACCAGGGGGATATGGCTACACCTTC
NA | TRBJ1-1 | 16 | TRBD1 | TRBV12-5 | CASGLLQGARGGEAFF | TGTGCTAGTGGTTTGTTACAGGGGGCCCGAGGGGGTGAAGCTTTCTTT
NA | TRBJ2-2 | 13 | NA | TRBV2 | CASSYRDTGELFF | TGTGCCAGCAGCTACAGGGACACCGGGGAGCTGTTTTTT
once | TRBJ2-2 | 17 | TRBD2 | TRBV5-6 | CASSLDPLAGRTGELFF | TGTGCCAGCAGCTTGGACCCACTAGCGGGTCGGACCGGGGAGCTGTTTTTT
once | TRBJ2-1 | 15 | TRBD1 | TRBV28 | CATQAGTGPRNEQFF | TGTGCCACACAAGCCGGGACAGGGCCTCGGAATGAGCAGTTCTTC
few | TRBJ2-4 | 21 | NA | TRBV4-1 | CASSQVWLGGIPPHPKNIQYF | TGCGCCAGCAGCCAAGTATGGCTGGGGGGTATTCCCCCTCATCCGAAAAACATTCAGTACTTC
NA | TRBJ2-7 | 13 | TRBD1 | TRBV5-1 | CASSRDRSYEQYF | TGCGCCAGCAGCCGGGACAGATCCTACGAGCAGTACTTC
NA | TRBJ1-1 | 15 | TRBD1 | TRBV18 | CASSSRQGSGAEAFF | TGTGCCAGCTCATCTAGACAGGGGTCCGGCGCTGAAGCTTTCTTT
NA | TRBJ1-1 | 14 | TRBD1 | TRBV6-5 | CASSRQGANTEAFF | TGTGCCAGCAGCCGACAGGGGGCGAACACTGAAGCTTTCTTT
NA | TRBJ1-5 | 11 | NA | TRBV28 | CASSWGEVRHF | TGTGCCAGCAGCTGGGGGGAGGTACGGCATTTT
NA | TRBJ1-6 | 13 | NA | TRBV5-1 | CASSLDFDSPLHF | TGCGCCAGCAGCTTGGACTTCGATTCACCCCTCCACTTT
NA | TRBJ1-6 | 12 | NA | TRBV7-6 | CASSVQGSPLHF | TGTGCCAGCAGCGTTCAGGGCTCACCCCTCCACTTT